In this sample, the clone carrying this T cell receptor (beta chain) turned up many times. Its antigen is as yet unknown. The sample belongs to a study of response to subunit inactivated influenza vaccine. MiXCR, run by TCRdb on the RT-PCR reads, gives a single entry per CDR3 protein. Seen here are roughly 570,000 distinct CDR3 sequences, 13% observed once, and the top ten hold 10% to 15%. The CDR3 length is 14 residues. Trimming cost V 1 base and J 5 bases, with 11 bases left between them. CDR1 is SGHAT, CDR2 FQNNGV, per germline. Study-wide points: Authors suggested that a seasonal influenza vaccination recruits few new T cells each time.

The clonotype comes from a man in his forties or fifties who received an inactivated influenza vaccine. The V gene is TRBV11-2, the J gene TRBJ2-5, with D tentatively TRBD1 or TRBD2 (6 bases each). Sequences were derived from PBMCs from blood, sampled roughly 45 days after vaccination. The CDR3 nucleotides read TGTGCCAGCAGCTTAGGAGGGGGGCTGGAGACCCAGTACTTC. It translates to CASSLGGGLETQYF.